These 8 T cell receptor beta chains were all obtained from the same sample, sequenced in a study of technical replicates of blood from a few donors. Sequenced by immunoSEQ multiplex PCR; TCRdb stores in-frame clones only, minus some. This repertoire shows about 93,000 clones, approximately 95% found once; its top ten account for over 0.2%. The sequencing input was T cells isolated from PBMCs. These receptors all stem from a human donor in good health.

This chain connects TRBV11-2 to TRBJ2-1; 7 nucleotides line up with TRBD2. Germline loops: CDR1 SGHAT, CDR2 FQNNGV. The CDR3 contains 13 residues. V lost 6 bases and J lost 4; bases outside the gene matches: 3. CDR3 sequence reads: CASRGLQYNEQFF. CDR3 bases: TGTGCCAGCAGGGGACTACAATACAATGAGCAGTTCTTC.

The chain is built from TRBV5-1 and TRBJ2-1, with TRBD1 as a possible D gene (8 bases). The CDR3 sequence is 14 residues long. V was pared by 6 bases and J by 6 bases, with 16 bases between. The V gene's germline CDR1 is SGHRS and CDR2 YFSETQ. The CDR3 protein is CASTPDREGNEQFF. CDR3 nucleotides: TGCGCCAGCACTCCGGACAGGGAGGGCAATGAGCAGTTCTTC.

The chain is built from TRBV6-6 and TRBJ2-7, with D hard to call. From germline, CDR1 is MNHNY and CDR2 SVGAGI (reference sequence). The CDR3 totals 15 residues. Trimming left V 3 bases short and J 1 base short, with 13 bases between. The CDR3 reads CASSYTGGSSYEQYF. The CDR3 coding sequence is TGTGCCAGCAGTTATACTGGCGGATCATCCTACGAGCAGTACTTC.

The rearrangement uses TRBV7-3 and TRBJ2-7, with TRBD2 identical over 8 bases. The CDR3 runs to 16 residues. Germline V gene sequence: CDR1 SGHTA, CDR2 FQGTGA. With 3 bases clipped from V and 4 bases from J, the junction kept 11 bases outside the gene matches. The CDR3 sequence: CASSFSGGPRPYEQYF. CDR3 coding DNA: TGTGCCAGCAGCTTCTCGGGGGGGCCAAGACCGTACGAGCAGTACTTC. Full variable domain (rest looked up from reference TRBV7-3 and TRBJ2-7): GAGVSQTPSNKVTEKGKYVELRCDPISGHTALYWYRQSLGQGPEFLIYFQGTGAADDSGLPNDRFFAVRPEGSVSTLKIQRTERGDSAVYLCASSFSGGPRPYEQYFGPGTRLTVT.

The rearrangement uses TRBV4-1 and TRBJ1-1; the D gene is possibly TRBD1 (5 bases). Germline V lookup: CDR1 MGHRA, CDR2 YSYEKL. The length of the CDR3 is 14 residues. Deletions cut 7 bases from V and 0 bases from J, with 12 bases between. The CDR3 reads CASTKEGLNTEAFF. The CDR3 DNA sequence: TGCGCCAGCACGAAGGAGGGGTTGAACACTGAAGCTTTCTTT.

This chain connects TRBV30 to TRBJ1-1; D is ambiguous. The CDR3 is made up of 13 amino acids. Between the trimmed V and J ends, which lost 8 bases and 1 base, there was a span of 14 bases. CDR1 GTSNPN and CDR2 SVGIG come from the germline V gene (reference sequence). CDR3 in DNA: TGTGCCGTAAAACGGAGTTCGAACACTGAAGCTTTCTTT. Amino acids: CAVKRSSNTEAFF. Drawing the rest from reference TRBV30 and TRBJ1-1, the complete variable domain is SQTIHQWPATLVQPVGSPLSLECTVEGTSNPNLYWYRQAAGRGLQLLFYSVGIGQISSEVPQNLSASRPQDRQFILSSKKLLLSDSGFYLCAVKRSSNTEAFFGQGTRLTVV.

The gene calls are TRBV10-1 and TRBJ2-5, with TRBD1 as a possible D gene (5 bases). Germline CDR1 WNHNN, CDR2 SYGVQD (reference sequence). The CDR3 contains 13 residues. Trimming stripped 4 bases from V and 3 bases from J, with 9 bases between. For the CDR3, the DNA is TGCGCCAGCAGTGGGGGCGGAGAAGAGACCCAGTACTTC. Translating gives CASSGGGEETQYF.

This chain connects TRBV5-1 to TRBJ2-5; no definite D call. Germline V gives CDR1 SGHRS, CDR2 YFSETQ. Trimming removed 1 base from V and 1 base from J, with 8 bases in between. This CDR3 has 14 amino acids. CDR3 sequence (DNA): TGCGCCAGCAGCTTGAGCACGGTCCAAGAGACCCAGTACTTC. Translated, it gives CASSLSTVQETQYF.